The rows below give T cell receptor beta chains drawn from one sample of a study of cytomegalovirus exposure and HLA in healthy donors. Produced via immunoSEQ multiplex PCR; TCRdb's table is partial and in-frame only. In the table there are 98,000 or so clones, approximately 94% of which are singletons. Source material: PBMCs. These TCRs come from a woman aged 18-29 years in good health and CMV-seronegative. The CDR3 runs from the conserved cysteine through the conserved F or W. D genes are given only for firm matches. Expanded clones get a size class; other rows say once, few or many, or leave the size out.

d_call	v_call	cdr3_length	clone_size	j_call	cdr3_nt	cdr3_aa
-	TRBV28	16	-	TRBJ2-3	TGTGCCAGCAGTTTTTTGGACACACTTAACACAGATACGCAGTATTTT	CASSFLDTLNTDTQYF
TRBD1	TRBV18	15	-	TRBJ2-1	TGTGCCAGCTCACAGGACAGGGGGGCCTACAATGAGCAGTTCTTC	CASSQDRGAYNEQFF
-	TRBV7-3	13	once	TRBJ1-1	TGTGCCAGCAGCCGGGTCCCGGGCACTGAAGCTTTCTTT	CASSRVPGTEAFF
-	TRBV15	12	once	TRBJ2-7	TGTGCCACCAGCGAACTGAGGGCTGCGCAGTACTTC	CATSELRAAQYF
TRBD1	TRBV11-2	13	-	TRBJ2-7	TGTGCCAGCAGCCTCACAGGGGCCTACGAGCAGTACTTC	CASSLTGAYEQYF
-	TRBV4-3	15	-	TRBJ1-5	TGCGCCAGCAGCCCGAGGGGGGGGAGCAATCAGCCCCAGCATTTT	CASSPRGGSNQPQHF
TRBD1	TRBV9	15	-	TRBJ2-3	TGTGCCAGCAGCTTACAGGGGGCCCCCACAGATACGCAGTATTTT	CASSLQGAPTDTQYF
TRBD1	TRBV6-1	10	once	TRBJ1-1	TGTGCCACCCTAACAGGGGGGGCTTTCTTT	CATLTGGAFF
TRBD1	TRBV6-6	15	-	TRBJ2-7	TGTGCCAGCAGTTACCCAGGACAGGGGGCGTACGAGCAGTACTTC	CASSYPGQGAYEQYF
-	TRBV27	16	-	TRBJ1-1	TGTGCCAGCAGTTTTGCGGCCGGGACACCGAACACTGAAGCTTTCTTT	CASSFAAGTPNTEAFF
-	TRBV30	16	-	TRBJ2-3	TGTGCCTGGAGGCCGACTACTACTAAAAGCACAGATACGCAGTATTTT	CAWRPTTTKSTDTQYF
-	TRBV7-8	14	few	TRBJ2-7	TGTGCCAGCAGCCCAGACAGTACTATCTACGAGCAGTACTTC	CASSPDSTIYEQYF
TRBD2	TRBV28	16	-	TRBJ2-7	TGTGCCAGCAGTTTATTGGGCGGGGGGCGTTGGTCGGAGCAGTACTTC	CASSLLGGGRWSEQYF
-	TRBV4-1	14	-	TRBJ1-1	TGCGCCAGCAGCCAAGTGGGTGACAGGACTGAAGCTTTCTTT	CASSQVGDRTEAFF
-	TRBV19	14	-	TRBJ2-7	TGTGCCAGTAGTATAAAAGGGGGTCCCTACGAGCAGTACTTC	CASSIKGGPYEQYF
-	TRBV6-5	14	once	TRBJ1-5	TGTGCCAGTGTAGCCGGGGGAAGCAATCAGCCCCAGCATTTT	CASVAGGSNQPQHF
-	TRBV28	14	-	TRBJ2-7	TGTGCCAGCAGTGACAGGCTGGTGGCTTACGAGCAGTACTTC	CASSDRLVAYEQYF
-	TRBV5-5	14	-	TRBJ1-2	TGTGCCAGCAGCACACCCCAGGGAAACTATGGCTACACCTTC	CASSTPQGNYGYTF
TRBD1	TRBV9	16	-	TRBJ1-4	TGTGCCAGCAGCGCAGGGGAGACAGGGAGTGGCGAAAAACTGTTTTTT	CASSAGETGSGEKLFF
TRBD1	TRBV29-1	14	-	TRBJ2-7	TGCAGCGTTGAGGACAGGGGCGTTCGAGGCGAGCAGTACTTC	CSVEDRGVRGEQYF
TRBD1	TRBV27	15	-	TRBJ2-1	TGTGCCAGCAGTAGACCCGGGACAGGGATGGTGAAGCAGTTCTTC	CASSRPGTGMVKQFF
TRBD1	TRBV6-1	13	-	TRBJ1-2	TGTGCCAGCAGTGCCCCGACAGGGGGGGGCTACACCTTC	CASSAPTGGGYTF
TRBD1	TRBV6-1	15	-	TRBJ2-5	TGTGCCAGCAGTGGGGACAGGGTTAGGGGGGAGACCCAGTACTTC	CASSGDRVRGETQYF
TRBD1	TRBV9	15	-	TRBJ1-4	TGTGCCAGCAGCAAGGGGGCGGGGACCCCTGAAAAACTGTTTTTT	CASSKGAGTPEKLFF
-	TRBV5-1	17	-	TRBJ1-1	TGCGCCAGCAAGAGCAGGGGCGAGCCCTTGAGGAACACTGAAGCTTTCTTT	CASKSRGEPLRNTEAFF
-	TRBV2	12	-	TRBJ2-7	TGTGCCAGTTCCGACAGTGCCTACGAGCAGTACTTC	CASSDSAYEQYF
-	TRBV18	15	once	TRBJ2-2	TGTGCCAGCTCACCTTCGCGAGGGGGCACCGGGGAGCTGTTTTTT	CASSPSRGGTGELFF
-	TRBV21-1	16	once	TRBJ2-5	TGTGCCAGCAGCAAAACAGGGGGCGCTAGCGTCGAGACCCAGTACTTC	CASSKTGGASVETQYF
-	TRBV6-5	14	once	TRBJ1-2	TGTGCCAGCAGTTCGACACATACAGGGAATGGCTACACCTTC	CASSSTHTGNGYTF
TRBD1	TRBV5-1	16	-	TRBJ1-3	TGCGCCAGCAGCTTGGGCGCACAGGGGGTCGGAAACACCATATATTTT	CASSLGAQGVGNTIYF
-	TRBV4-1	19	-	TRBJ1-1	TGCGCCAGCAGCCAAGCCCCCCGCTTCGACAGGAGCGCGAACACTGAAGCTTTCTTT	CASSQAPRFDRSANTEAFF